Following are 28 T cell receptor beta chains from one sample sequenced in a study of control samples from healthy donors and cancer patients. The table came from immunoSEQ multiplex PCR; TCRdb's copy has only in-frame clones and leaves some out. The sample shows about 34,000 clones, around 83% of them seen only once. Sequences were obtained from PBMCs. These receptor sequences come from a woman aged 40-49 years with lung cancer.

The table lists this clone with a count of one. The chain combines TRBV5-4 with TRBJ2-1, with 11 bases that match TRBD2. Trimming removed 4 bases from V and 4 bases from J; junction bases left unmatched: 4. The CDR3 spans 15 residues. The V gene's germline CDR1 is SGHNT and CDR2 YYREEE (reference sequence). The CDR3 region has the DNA TGTGCCAGCAGCAAGGGGACTAGCGGATACAATGAGCAGTTCTTC. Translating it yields CASSKGTSGYNEQFF.

The CDR3 sequence is CASSSDSANYGYTF. For the CDR3, the DNA is TGTGCCAGCAGCTCGGACAGCGCTAACTATGGCTACACCTTC. The chain recombines TRBV14 with TRBJ1-2; TRBD1 might be the D (6 bases). Germline V CDR1 and CDR2: SGHDN, FVKESK. This CDR3 comprises 14 residues. Trimming cost V 5 bases and J 0 bases, with 10 bases left between them.

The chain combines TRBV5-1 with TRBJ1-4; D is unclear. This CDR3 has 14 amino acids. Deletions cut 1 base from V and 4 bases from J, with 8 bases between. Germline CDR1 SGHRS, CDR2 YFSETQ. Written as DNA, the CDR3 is TGCGCCAGCAGCTTGTCACAGCTTAATGAAAAACTGTTTTTT. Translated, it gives CASSLSQLNEKLFF.

CDR3 coding DNA: TGTGCCAGTAGTATTAGTAGCGGGGGGGGAAATGAGCAGTTCTTC. Translating gives CASSISSGGGNEQFF. The chain has TRBV19 and TRBJ2-1; 11 bases match TRBD2. The CDR3 loop spans 15 amino acids. Germline-derived CDR1 and CDR2 are LNHDA and SQIVND (reference sequence). The ends lost 3 bases at V and 7 bases at J; junction bases unmatched: 5. Full variable domain (rest looked up from reference TRBV19 and TRBJ2-1): DGGITQSPKYLFRKEGQNVTLSCEQNLNHDAMYWYRQDPGQGLRLIYYSQIVNDFQKGDIAEGYSVSREKKESFPLTVTSAQKNPTAFYLCASSISSGGGNEQFFGPGTRLTVL.

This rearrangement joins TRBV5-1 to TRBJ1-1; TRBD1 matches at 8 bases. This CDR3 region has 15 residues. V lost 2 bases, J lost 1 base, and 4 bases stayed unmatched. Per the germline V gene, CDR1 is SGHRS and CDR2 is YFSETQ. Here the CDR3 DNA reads TGCGCCAGCAGCTTCAGGGGGCAGCCGAACACTGAAGCTTTCTTT. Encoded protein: CASSFRGQPNTEAFF. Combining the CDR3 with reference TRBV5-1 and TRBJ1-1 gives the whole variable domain KAGVTQTPRYLIKTRGQQVTLSCSPISGHRSVSWYQQTPGQGLQFLFEYFSETQRNKGNFPGRFSGRQFSNSRSEMNVSTLELGDSALYLCASSFRGQPNTEAFFGQGTRLTVV.

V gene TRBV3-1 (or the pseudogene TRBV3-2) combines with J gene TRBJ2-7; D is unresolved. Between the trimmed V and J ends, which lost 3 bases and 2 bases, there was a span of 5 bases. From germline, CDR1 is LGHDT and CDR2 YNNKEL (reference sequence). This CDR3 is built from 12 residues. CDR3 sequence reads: CASSQGPYEQYF. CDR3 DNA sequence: TGTGCCAGCAGCCAGGGCCCCTACGAGCAGTACTTC.

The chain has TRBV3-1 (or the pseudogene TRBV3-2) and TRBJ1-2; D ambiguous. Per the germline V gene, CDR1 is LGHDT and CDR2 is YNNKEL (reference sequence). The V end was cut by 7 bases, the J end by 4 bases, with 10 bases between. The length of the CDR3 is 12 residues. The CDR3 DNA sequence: TGTGCCAGCACTAACAGCCCCTATGGCTACACCTTC. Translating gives CASTNSPYGYTF.

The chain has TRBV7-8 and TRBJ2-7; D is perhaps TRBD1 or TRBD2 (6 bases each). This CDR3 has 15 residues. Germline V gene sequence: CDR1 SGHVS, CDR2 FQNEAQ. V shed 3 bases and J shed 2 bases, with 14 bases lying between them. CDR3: CASSLTGRGAYEQYF. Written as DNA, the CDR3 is TGTGCCAGCAGCTTGACAGGTCGCGGGGCCTACGAGCAGTACTTC.

As DNA, the CDR3 is TGTGCCAGCAGAAGCGGGGGGGCCGCAAACATTCAGTACTTC. It encodes CASRSGGAANIQYF. The chain couples TRBV6-5 to TRBJ2-4; 10 nucleotides agree with TRBD2. Germline CDR1 MNHEY, CDR2 SVGAGI. V shed 6 bases and J 6 bases; nucleotides not matched to a gene: 5. The CDR3 sequence is 14 residues long.

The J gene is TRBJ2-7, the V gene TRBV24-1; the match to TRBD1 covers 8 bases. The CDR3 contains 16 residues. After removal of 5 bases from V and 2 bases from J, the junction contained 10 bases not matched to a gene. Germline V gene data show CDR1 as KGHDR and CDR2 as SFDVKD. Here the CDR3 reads CATSVKFRDRTYEQYF. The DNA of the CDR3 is TGTGCCACCAGTGTCAAATTCCGGGACAGGACCTACGAGCAGTACTTC.

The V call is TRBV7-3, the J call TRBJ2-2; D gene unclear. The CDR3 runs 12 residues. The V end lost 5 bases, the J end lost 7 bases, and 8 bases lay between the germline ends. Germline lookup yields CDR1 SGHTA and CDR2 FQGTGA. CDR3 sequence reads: CASSRVNGELFF. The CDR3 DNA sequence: TGTGCCAGCAGCAGGGTTAACGGGGAGCTGTTTTTT.

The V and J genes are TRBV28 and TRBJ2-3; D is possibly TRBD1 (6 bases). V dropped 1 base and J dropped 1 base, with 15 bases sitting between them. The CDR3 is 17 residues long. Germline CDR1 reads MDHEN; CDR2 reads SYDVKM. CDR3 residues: CASSLSGAGWGTDTQYF. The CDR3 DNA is TGTGCCAGCAGTTTATCAGGGGCAGGGTGGGGCACAGATACGCAGTATTTT.

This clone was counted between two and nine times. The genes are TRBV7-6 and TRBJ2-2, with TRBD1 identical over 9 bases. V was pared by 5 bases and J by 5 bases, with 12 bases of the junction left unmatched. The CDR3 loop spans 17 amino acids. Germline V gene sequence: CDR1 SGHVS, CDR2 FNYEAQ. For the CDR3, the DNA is TGTGCCAGCAGCCCACGGTCTACAGGGGGCGCAACCGGGGAGCTGTTTTTT. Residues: CASSPRSTGGATGELFF.

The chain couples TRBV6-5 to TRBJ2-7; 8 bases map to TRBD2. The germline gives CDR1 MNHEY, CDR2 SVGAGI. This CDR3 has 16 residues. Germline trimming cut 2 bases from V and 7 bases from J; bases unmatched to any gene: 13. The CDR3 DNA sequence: TGTGCCAGCAGTTACGACCCGGGACTAGGGGCCTCTGAGCAGTACTTC. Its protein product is CASSYDPGLGASEQYF.

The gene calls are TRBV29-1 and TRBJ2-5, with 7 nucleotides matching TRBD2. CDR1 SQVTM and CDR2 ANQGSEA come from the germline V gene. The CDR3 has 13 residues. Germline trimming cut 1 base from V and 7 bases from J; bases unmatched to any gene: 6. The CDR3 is CSVEVGGIGTQYF. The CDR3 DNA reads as TGCAGCGTTGAAGTCGGGGGGATCGGGACCCAGTACTTC.

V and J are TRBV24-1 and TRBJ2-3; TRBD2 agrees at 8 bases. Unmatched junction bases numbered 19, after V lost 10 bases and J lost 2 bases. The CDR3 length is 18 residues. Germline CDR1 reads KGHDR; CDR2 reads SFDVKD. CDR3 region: CATASDGAASGYTDTQYF. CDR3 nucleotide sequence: TGTGCCACTGCCAGTGACGGGGCTGCTAGCGGGTACACAGATACGCAGTATTTT.

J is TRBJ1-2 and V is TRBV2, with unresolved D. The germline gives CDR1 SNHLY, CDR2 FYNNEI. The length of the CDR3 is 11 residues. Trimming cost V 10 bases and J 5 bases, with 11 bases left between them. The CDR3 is CATAESYGYTF. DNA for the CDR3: TGTGCCACCGCGGAGTCGTATGGCTACACCTTC. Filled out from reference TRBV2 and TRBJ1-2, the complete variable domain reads EPEVTQTPSHQVTQMGQEVILRCVPISNHLYFYWYRQILGQKVEFLVSFYNNEISEKSEIFDDQFSVERPDGSNFTLKIRSTKLEDSAMYFCATAESYGYTFGSGTRLTVV.

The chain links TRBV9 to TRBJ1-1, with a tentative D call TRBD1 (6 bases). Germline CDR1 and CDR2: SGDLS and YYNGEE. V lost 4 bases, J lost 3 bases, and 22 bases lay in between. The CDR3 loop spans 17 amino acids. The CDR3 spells CASSPRGQGLGDTEAFF. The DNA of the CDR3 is TGTGCCAGCAGCCCTAGAGGGCAGGGGTTAGGGGACACTGAAGCTTTCTTT.

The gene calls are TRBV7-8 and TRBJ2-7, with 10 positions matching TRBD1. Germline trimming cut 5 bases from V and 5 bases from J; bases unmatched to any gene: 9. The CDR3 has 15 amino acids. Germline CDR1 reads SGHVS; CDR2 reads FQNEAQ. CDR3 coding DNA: TGTGCCAGCAGCAAAACGGGACAGGGGACAGACGAGCAGTACTTC. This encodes CASSKTGQGTDEQYF.

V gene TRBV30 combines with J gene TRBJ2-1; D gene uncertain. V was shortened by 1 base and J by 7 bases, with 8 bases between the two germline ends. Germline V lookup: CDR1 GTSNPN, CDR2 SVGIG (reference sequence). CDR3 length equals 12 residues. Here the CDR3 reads CAWSGTANEQFF. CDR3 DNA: TGTGCCTGGAGTGGGACCGCTAATGAGCAGTTCTTC.

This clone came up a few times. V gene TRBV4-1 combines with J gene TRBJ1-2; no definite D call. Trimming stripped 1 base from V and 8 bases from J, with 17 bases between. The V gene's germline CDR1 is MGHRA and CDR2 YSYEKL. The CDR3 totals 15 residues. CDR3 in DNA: TGCGCCAGCAGCCAAGGTTCGCTATCCCGGGGAGGCTACACCTTC. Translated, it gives CASSQGSLSRGGYTF.

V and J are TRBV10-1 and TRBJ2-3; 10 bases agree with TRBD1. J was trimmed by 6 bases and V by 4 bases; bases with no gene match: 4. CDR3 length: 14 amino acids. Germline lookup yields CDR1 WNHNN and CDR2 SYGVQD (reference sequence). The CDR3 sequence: CASSVGTGVDTQYF. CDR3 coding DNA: TGCGCCAGCAGTGTTGGGACAGGGGTTGATACGCAGTATTTT.

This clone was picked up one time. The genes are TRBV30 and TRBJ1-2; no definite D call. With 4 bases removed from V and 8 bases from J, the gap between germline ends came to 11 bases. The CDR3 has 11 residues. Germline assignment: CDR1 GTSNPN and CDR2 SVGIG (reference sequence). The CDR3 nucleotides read TGTGCCTGGAAACCGACTTGGGGCTACACCTTC. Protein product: CAWKPTWGYTF.

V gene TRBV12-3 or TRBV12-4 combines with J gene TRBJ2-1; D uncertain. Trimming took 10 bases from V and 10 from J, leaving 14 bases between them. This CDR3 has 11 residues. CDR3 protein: CATKAEREQFF. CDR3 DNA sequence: TGTGCCACAAAGGCCGAACGGGAGCAGTTCTTC.

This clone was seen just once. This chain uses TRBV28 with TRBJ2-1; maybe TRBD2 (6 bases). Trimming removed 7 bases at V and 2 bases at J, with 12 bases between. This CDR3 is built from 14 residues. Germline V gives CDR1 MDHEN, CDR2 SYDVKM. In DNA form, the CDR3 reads TGTGCCAGCATATCCCCGGGAGCCTACAATGAGCAGTTCTTC. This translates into CASISPGAYNEQFF.

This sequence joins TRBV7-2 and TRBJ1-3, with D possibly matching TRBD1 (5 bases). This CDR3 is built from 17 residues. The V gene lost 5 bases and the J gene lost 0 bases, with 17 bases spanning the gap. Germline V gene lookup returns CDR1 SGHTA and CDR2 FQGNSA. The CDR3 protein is CASSLPLGGTSGNTIYF. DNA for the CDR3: TGTGCCAGCAGCCTCCCCCTCGGCGGGACCTCTGGAAACACCATATATTTT. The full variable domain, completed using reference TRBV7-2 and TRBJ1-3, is GAGVSQSPSNKVTEKGKDVELRCDPISGHTALYWYRQSLGQGLEFLIYFQGNSAPDKSGLPSDRFSAERTGGSVSTLTIQRTQQEDSAVYLCASSLPLGGTSGNTIYFGEGSWLTVV.

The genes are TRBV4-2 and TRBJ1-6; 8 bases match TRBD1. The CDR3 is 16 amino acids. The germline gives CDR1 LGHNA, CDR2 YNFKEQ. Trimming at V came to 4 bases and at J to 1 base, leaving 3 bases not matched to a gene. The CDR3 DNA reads TGTGCCAGCAGCCCTACAGGGGGATCCTATAATTCACCCCTCCACTTT. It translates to CASSPTGGSYNSPLHF.

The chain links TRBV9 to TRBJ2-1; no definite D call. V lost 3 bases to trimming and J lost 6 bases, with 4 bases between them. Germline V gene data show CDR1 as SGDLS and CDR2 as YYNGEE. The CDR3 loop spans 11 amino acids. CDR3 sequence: CASSDFNEQFF. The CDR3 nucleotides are TGTGCCAGCAGCGACTTCAATGAGCAGTTCTTC.